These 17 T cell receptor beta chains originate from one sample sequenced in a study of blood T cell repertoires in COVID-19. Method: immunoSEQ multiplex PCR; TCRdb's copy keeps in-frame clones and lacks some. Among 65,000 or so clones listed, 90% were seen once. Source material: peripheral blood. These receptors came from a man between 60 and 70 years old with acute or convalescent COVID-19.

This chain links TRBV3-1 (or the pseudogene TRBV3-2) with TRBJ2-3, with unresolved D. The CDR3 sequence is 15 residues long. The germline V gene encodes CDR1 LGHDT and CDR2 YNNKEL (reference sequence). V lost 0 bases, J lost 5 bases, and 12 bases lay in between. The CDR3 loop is CASSQDSGPGDTQYF. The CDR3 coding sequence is TGTGCCAGCAGCCAAGATAGTGGGCCTGGAGATACGCAGTATTTT.

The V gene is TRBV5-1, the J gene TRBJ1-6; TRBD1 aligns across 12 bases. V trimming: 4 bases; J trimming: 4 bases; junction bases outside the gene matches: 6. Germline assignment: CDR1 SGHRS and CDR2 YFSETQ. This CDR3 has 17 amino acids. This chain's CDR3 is CASSTGTGGKYNSPLHF. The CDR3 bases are TGCGCCAGCAGCACGGGGACAGGGGGCAAGTATAATTCACCCCTCCACTTT.

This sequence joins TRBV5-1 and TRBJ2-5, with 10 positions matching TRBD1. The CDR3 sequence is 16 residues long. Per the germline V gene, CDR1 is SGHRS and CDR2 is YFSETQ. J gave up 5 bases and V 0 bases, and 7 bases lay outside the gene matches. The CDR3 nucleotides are TGCGCCAGCAGCTTGGAGCCGGGACAGGGGTCGGAGACCCAGTACTTC. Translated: CASSLEPGQGSETQYF.

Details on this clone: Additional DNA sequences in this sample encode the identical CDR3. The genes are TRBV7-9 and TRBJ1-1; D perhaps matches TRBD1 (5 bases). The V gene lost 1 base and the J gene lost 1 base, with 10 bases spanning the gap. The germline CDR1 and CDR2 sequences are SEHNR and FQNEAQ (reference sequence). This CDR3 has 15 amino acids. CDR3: CASSLVGRENTEAFF. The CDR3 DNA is TGTGCCAGCAGCTTAGTGGGCAGGGAGAACACTGAAGCTTTCTTT.

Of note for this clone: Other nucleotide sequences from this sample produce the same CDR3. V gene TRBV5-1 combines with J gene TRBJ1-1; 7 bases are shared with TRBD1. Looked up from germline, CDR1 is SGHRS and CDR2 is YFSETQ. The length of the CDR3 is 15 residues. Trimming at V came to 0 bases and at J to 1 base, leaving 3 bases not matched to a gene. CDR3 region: CASSLGGTANTEAFF. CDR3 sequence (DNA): TGCGCCAGCAGCTTGGGGGGGACAGCGAACACTGAAGCTTTCTTT.

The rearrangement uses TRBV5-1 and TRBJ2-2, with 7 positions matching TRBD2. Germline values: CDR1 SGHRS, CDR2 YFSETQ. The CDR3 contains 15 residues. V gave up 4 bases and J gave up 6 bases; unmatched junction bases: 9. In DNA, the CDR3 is TGCGCCAGCAGCCCGGGGGGAACGGGTCCCGGGGAGCTGTTTTTT. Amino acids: CASSPGGTGPGELFF.

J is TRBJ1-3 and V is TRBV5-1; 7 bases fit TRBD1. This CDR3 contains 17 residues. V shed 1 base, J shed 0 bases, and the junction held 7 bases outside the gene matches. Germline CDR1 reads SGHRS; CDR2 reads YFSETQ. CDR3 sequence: CASSLTPGQASGNTIYF. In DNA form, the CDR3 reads TGCGCCAGCAGCTTGACCCCCGGACAGGCCTCTGGAAACACCATATATTTT.

The CDR3 here is CAISEGRAGQHF. In DNA form, the CDR3 reads TGTGCCATCAGTGAGGGGCGGGCCGGGCAGCATTTT. V gene TRBV10-3 combines with J gene TRBJ1-5; D unresolved. Per germline, CDR1 ENHRY and CDR2 SYGVKD. V dropped 2 bases and J dropped 13 bases, with 12 bases sitting between them. The length of the CDR3 is 12 residues.

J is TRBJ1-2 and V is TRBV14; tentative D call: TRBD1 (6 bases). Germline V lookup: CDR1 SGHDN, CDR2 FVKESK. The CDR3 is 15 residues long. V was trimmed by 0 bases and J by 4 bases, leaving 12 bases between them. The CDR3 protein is CASSQDYGQLYGYTF. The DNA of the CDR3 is TGTGCCAGCAGCCAAGATTACGGACAGCTCTATGGCTACACCTTC. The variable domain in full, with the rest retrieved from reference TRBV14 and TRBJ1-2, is EAGVTQFPSHSVIEKGQTVTLRCDPISGHDNLYWYRRVMGKEIKFLLHFVKESKQDESGMPNNRFLAERTGGTYSTLKVQPAELEDSGVYFCASSQDYGQLYGYTFGSGTRLTVV.

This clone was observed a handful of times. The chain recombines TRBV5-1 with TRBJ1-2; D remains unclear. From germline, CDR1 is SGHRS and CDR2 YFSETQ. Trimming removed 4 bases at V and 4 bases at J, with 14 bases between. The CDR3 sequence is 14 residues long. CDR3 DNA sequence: TGCGCCAGCAGCCGGGAACCTCAATTCTATGGCTACACCTTC. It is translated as CASSREPQFYGYTF.

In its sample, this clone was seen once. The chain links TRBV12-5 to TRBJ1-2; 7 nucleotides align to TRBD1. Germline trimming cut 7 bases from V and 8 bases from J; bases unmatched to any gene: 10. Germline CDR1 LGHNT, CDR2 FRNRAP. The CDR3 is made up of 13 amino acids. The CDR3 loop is CASVYGTARGYTF. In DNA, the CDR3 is TGTGCTAGTGTCTACGGGACAGCGCGGGGCTACACCTTC. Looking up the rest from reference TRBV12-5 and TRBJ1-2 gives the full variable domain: DARVTQTPRHKVTEMGQEVTMRCQPILGHNTVFWYRQTMMQGLELLAYFRNRAPLDDSGMPKDRFSAEMPDATLATLKIQPSEPRDSAVYFCASVYGTARGYTFGSGTRLTVV.

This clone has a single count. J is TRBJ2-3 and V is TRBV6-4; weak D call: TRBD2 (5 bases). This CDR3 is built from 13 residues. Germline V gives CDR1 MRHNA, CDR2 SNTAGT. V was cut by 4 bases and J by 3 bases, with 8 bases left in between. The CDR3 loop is CASSAGNTDTQYF. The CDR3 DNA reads TGTGCCAGCAGTGCCGGGAATACAGATACGCAGTATTTT.

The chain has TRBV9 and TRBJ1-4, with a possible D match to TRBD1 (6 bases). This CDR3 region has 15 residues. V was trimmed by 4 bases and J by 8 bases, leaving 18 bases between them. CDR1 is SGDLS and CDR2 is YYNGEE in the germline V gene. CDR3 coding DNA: TGTGCCAGCAGCTTCCGGACAGACTTGGGCGAAAAACTGTTTTTT. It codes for CASSFRTDLGEKLFF.

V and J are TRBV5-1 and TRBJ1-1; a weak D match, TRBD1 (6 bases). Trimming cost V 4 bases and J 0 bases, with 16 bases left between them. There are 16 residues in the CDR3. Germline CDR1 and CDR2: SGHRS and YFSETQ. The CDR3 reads CASSPGDVRMNTEAFF. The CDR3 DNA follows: TGCGCCAGCAGCCCAGGGGACGTTCGAATGAACACTGAAGCTTTCTTT.

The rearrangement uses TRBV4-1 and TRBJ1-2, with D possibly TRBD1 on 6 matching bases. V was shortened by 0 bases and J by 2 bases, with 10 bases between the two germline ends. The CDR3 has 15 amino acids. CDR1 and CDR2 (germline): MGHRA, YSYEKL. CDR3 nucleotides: TGCGCCAGCAGCCAAGATGGACAGAGAAACTATGGCTACACCTTC. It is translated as CASSQDGQRNYGYTF.

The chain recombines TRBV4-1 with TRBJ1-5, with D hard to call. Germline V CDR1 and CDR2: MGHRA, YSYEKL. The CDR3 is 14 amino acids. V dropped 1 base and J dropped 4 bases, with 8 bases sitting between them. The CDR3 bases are TGCGCCAGCAGCCAAGTTCGGGTGAATCAGCCCCAGCATTTT. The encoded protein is CASSQVRVNQPQHF.

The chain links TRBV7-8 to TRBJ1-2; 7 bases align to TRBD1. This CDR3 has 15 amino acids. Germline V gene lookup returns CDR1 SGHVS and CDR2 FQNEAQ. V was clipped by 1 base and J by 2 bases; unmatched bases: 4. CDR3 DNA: TGTGCCAGCAGCTTAGGATCGGGACAGAACTATGGCTACACCTTC. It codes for CASSLGSGQNYGYTF.